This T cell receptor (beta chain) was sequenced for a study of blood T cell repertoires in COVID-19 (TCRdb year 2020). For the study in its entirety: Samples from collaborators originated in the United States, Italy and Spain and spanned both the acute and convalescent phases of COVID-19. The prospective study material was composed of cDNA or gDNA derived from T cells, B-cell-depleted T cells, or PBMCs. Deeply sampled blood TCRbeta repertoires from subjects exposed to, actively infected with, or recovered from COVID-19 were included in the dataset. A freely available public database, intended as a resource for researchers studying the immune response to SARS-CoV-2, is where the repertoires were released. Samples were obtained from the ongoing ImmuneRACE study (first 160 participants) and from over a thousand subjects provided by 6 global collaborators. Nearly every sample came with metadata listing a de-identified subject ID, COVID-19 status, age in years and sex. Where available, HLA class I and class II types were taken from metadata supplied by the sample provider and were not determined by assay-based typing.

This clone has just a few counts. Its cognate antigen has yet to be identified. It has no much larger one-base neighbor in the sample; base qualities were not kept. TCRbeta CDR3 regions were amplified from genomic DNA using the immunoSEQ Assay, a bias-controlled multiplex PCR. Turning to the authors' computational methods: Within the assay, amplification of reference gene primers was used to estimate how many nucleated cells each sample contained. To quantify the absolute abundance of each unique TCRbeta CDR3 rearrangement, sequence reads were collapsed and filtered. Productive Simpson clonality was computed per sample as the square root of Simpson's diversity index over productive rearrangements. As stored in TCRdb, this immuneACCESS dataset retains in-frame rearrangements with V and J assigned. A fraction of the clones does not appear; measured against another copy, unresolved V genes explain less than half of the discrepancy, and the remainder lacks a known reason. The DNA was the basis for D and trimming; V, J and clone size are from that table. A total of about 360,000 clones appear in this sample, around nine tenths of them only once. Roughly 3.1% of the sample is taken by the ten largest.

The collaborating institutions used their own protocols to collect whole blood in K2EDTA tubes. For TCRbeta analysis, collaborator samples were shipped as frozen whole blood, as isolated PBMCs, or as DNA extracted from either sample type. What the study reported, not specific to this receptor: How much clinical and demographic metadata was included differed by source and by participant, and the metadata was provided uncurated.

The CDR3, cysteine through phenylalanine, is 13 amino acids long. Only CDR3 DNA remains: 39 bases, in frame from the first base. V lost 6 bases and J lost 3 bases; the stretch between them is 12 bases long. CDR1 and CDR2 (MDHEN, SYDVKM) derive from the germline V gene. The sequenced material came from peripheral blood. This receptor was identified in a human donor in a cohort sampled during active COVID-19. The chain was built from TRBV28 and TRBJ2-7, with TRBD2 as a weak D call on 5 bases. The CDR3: CASRDGGDYEQYF. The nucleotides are TGTGCCAGCAGAGATGGAGGAGACTACGAGCAGTACTTC.